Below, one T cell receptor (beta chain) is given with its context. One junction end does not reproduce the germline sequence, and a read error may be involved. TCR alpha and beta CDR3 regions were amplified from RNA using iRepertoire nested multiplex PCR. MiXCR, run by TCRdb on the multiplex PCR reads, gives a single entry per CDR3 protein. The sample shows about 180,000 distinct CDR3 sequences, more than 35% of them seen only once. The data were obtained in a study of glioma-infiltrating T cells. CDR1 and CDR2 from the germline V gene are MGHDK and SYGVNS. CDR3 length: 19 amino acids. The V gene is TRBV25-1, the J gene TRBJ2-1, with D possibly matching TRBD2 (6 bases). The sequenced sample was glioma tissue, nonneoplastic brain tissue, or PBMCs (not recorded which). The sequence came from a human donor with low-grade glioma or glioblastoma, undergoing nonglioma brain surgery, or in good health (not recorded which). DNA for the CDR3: TGTGCCCGCAGTGAAACATGGGGGGTGGGGGGAAGCTCCTACAATGAGCAGTTCTTC. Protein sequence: CARSETWGVGGSSYNEQFF.